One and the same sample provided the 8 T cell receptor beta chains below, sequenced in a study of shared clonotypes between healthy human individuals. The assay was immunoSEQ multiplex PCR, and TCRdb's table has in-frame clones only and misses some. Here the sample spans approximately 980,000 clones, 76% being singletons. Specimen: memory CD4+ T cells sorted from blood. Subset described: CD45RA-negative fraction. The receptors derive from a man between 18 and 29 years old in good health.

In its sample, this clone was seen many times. Written as DNA, the CDR3 is TGCGCCAGCAGCTTGCTTCAGGGGGAGGGAGAGACCCAGTACTTC. This sequence encodes CASSLLQGEGETQYF. The V gene is TRBV5-1, the J gene TRBJ2-5; D might be TRBD1 or TRBD2, each matching 7 bases. Trimming shortened V by 1 base and J by 4 bases, and 14 bases separated the two germline ends. From germline, CDR1 is SGHRS and CDR2 YFSETQ. The CDR3 sequence is 15 residues long. The whole variable domain, remainder taken from reference TRBV5-1 and TRBJ2-5, is KAGVTQTPRYLIKTRGQQVTLSCSPISGHRSVSWYQQTPGQGLQFLFEYFSETQRNKGNFPGRFSGRQFSNSRSEMNVSTLELGDSALYLCASSLLQGEGETQYFGPGTRLLVL.

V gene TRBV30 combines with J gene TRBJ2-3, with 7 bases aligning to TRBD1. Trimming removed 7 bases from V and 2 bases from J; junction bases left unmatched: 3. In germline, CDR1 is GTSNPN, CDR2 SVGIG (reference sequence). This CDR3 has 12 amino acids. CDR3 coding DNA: TGTGCCTTGGGACAGTCCACAGATACGCAGTATTTT. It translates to CALGQSTDTQYF.

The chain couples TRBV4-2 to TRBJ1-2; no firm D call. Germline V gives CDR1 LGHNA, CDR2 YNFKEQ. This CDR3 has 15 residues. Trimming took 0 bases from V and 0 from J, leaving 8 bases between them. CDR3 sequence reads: CASSQDRTSNYGYTF. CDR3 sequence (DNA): TGTGCCAGCAGCCAAGACAGGACTTCTAACTATGGCTACACCTTC.

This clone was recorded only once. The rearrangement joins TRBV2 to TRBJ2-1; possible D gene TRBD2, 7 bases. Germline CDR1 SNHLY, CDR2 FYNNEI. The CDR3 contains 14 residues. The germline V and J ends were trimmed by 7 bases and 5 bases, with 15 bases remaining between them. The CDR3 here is CASTFRGADNEQFF. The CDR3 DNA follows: TGTGCCAGCACCTTCCGGGGGGCGGACAATGAGCAGTTCTTC.

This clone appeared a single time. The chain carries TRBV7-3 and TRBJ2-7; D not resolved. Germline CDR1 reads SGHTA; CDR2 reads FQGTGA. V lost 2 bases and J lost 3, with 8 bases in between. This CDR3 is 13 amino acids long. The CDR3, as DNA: TGTGCCAGCAGCTTAGGGCCGAGCTACGAGCAGTACTTC. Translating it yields CASSLGPSYEQYF.

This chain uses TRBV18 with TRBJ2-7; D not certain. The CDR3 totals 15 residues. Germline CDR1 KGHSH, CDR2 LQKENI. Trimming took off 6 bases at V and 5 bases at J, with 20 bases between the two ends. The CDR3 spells CASSPVALHTDEQYF. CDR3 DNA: TGTGCCAGCTCTCCAGTGGCTCTACACACAGACGAGCAGTACTTC.

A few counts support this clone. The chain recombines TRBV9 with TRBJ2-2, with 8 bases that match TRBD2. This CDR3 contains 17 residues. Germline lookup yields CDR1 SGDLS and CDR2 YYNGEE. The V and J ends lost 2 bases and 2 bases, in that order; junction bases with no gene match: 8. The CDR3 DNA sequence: TGTGCCAGCAGCGTCCGGGGTAGCGGGGCTAACACCGGGGAGCTGTTTTTT. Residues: CASSVRGSGANTGELFF.

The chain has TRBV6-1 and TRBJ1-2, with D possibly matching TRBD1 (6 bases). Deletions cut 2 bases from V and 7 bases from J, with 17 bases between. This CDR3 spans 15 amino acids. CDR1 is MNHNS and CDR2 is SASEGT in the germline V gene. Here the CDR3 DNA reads TGTGCCAGCAGTGAAAACGGCAGGGGAATAGGTGGCTACACCTTC. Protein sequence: CASSENGRGIGGYTF.